This TCR beta chain is from a study of T cells in Graves' hyperthyroidism and ophthalmopathy. From RNA transcripts, TCR beta CDR3 regions were amplified. Carried out on the TCR CDR3, a first-round RT-PCR used the HTBI primer set. TCRdb itself ran the multiplex PCR reads through MiXCR, one entry per CDR3 protein. This sample has some 570,000 distinct CDR3 sequences, with 15% to 20% found just once. This clonotype occurred many times. The CDR3 has 13 amino acids. Trimming took off 3 bases at V and 7 bases at J, with 10 bases between the two ends. The clonotype originates from a woman between 18 and 29 years old with Graves' ophthalmopathy. The sequenced sample was blood. The V and J genes are TRBV12-3 or TRBV12-4 and TRBJ1-5; TRBD1 might be the D (5 bases). CDR3 region: CASSLGVGQPQHF. In DNA, the CDR3 is TGTGCCAGCAGTTTGGGGGTCGGGCAGCCCCAGCATTTT.